This is a list of T cell receptor beta chains from one sample in a study of CD8 T cells in Susac syndrome. One entry per CDR3 protein, called by TCRdb with MiXCR from the immunoSEQ multiplex PCR reads. The table includes 100,000 to 150,000 distinct CDR3 sequences, more than 90% detected once. The sequencing sample was made of CD4+ T cells from PBMCs. The receptor source for this set is a human donor in good health. The CDR3 runs from the conserved cysteine through the conserved F or W. Each record gives: V gene, D gene, J gene, clone size, CDR3 protein, CDR3 DNA. The D gene is left open where the match is weak. The size of a clone is reported for some rows only, either as once, few or many, or as a class for expanded clones.

TRBV5-6	TRBD1	TRBJ2-5	-	CASSSGTGAQETQYF	TGTGCCAGCAGTTCCGGGACAGGGGCACAAGAGACCCAGTACTTC
TRBV29-1	TRBD2	TRBJ2-1	-	CSASGAGSGGAQFF	TGCAGCGCCTCCGGGGCGGGTAGCGGGGGGGCGCAGTTCTTC
TRBV6-5	-	TRBJ2-7	-	CASSSLLSYEQYF	TGTGCCAGCAGTTCCCTCCTCTCCTACGAGCAGTACTTC
TRBV7-2	-	TRBJ1-1	-	CASTPGHQNTEAFF	TGTGCCAGCACCCCGGGCCACCAGAACACTGAAGCTTTCTTT
TRBV29-1	TRBD1	TRBJ2-2	once	CSASDRGWTGELFF	TGCAGCGCCTCGGACAGGGGCTGGACCGGGGAGCTGTTTTTT
TRBV12-3/TRBV12-4	TRBD2	TRBJ2-1	once	CASSFPPGLVFFEQFF	TGTGCCAGCAGTTTTCCACCTGGACTAGTCTTCTTTGAGCAGTTCTTC
TRBV7-9	TRBD1	TRBJ2-5	-	CASSDRTGQAAQYF	TGTGCCAGCAGCGATAGGACAGGGCAAGCGGCCCAGTACTTC
TRBV3-1	-	TRBJ1-6	-	CASSQLRGNSPLHF	TGTGCCAGCAGCCAACTCAGGGGTAATTCACCCCTCCACTTT
TRBV7-7	-	TRBJ2-5	once	CASSYGTLTEETQYF	TGTGCCAGCAGCTACGGGACGCTCACCGAAGAGACCCAGTACTTC
TRBV2	-	TRBJ2-7	-	CASSISGRYEQYF	TGTGCCAGCAGTATTTCAGGTCGCTACGAGCAGTACTTC
TRBV3-1	-	TRBJ1-1	-	CASSQDTGPMNTEAFF	TGTGCCAGCAGCCAAGATACAGGACCCATGAACACTGAAGCTTTCTTT
TRBV19	TRBD1	TRBJ1-4	-	CASSGPGQGNEKLFF	TGTGCCAGTAGTGGACCCGGACAGGGGAATGAAAAACTGTTTTTT
TRBV11-2	-	TRBJ2-3	-	CASRDYTDTQYF	TGTGCCAGCAGGGACTACACAGATACGCAGTATTTT
TRBV6-6	-	TRBJ1-2	-	CASSYPEGRGAYGYTF	TGTGCCAGCAGTTACCCCGAGGGGCGTGGGGCCTATGGCTACACCTTC
TRBV28	-	TRBJ2-7	-	CASRRSAAGEQYF	TGTGCCAGCAGGCGGTCCGCTGCGGGGGAGCAGTACTTC
TRBV6-5	TRBD1	TRBJ2-7	-	CASSYQQGSSYEQYF	TGTGCCAGCAGCTACCAACAGGGGAGCTCCTACGAGCAGTACTTC
TRBV20-1	TRBD1	TRBJ2-7	-	CSAKLRTGSGYEQYF	TGCAGTGCTAAACTAAGGACAGGGTCCGGCTACGAGCAGTACTTC
TRBV20-1	-	TRBJ2-1	-	CSAAIRGPSYNEQFF	TGCAGTGCCGCGATACGAGGACCCTCCTACAATGAGCAGTTCTTC
TRBV10-2	-	TRBJ2-7	-	CASSETQDLYEQYF	TGCGCCAGCAGTGAGACTCAAGATCTCTACGAGCAGTACTTC
TRBV27	TRBD1	TRBJ2-1	once	CASSTRTGLEQFF	TGTGCCAGCAGTACCCGGACAGGGTTGGAGCAGTTCTTC
TRBV29-1	-	TRBJ1-1	-	CSVSGGWDTEAFF	TGCAGCGTCTCGGGGGGCTGGGACACTGAAGCTTTCTTT
TRBV9	-	TRBJ1-5	-	CASSVGSISNQPQHF	TGTGCCAGCAGCGTAGGGTCAATTAGCAATCAGCCCCAGCATTTT
TRBV29-1	-	TRBJ2-2	-	CSVSPTPAGELFF	TGCAGCGTTTCCCCCACACCGGCCGGGGAGCTGTTTTTT
TRBV3-1	-	TRBJ2-7	-	CASSQVSGTYEQYF	TGTGCCAGCAGCCAGGTTAGCGGAACCTACGAGCAGTACTTC
TRBV6-5	-	TRBJ2-6	-	CASARPSGANVLTF	TGTGCCAGCGCCCGACCCTCTGGGGCCAACGTCCTGACTTTC
TRBV18	-	TRBJ1-1	-	CASSPLFGVAGNTEAFF	TGTGCCAGCTCACCACTTTTTGGGGTGGCAGGGAACACTGAAGCTTTCTTT
TRBV25-1	-	TRBJ1-2	-	CASRDGHYGYTF	TGTGCCAGCAGGGACGGCCACTATGGCTACACCTTC
TRBV6-6	TRBD2	TRBJ2-1	-	CASSQLAASYNEQFF	TGTGCCAGCAGTCAACTAGCGGCCTCCTACAATGAGCAGTTCTTC
TRBV29-1	-	TRBJ1-4	-	CSVDKGQEKLFF	TGCAGCGTTGATAAGGGGCAGGAAAAACTGTTTTTT
TRBV11-2	-	TRBJ2-3	-	CASSPSVDTQYF	TGTGCCAGCAGCCCCTCCGTAGATACGCAGTATTTT
TRBV2	-	TRBJ1-4	-	CASSESQVEEKLFF	TGTGCCAGCAGTGAGTCCCAGGTCGAGGAAAAACTGTTTTTT
TRBV4-2	-	TRBJ2-7	-	CASSPRTPSYEQYF	TGTGCCAGCAGCCCCAGGACGCCCAGCTACGAGCAGTACTTC
TRBV7-9	-	TRBJ2-5	-	CASSLLGSGQETQYF	TGTGCCAGCAGCCTACTCGGGAGCGGCCAAGAGACCCAGTACTTC
TRBV10-3	-	TRBJ2-7	-	CAISEGLGGTYEQYF	TGTGCCATCAGTGAGGGGTTAGGGGGGACCTACGAGCAGTACTTC
TRBV20-1	TRBD2	TRBJ2-3	-	CSARAGGPGSTDTQYF	TGCAGTGCTAGGGCGGGAGGGCCTGGGAGCACAGATACGCAGTATTTT
TRBV20-1	-	TRBJ2-7	-	CSAKGGPYEQYF	TGCAGTGCCAAGGGGGGCCCCTACGAGCAGTACTTC
TRBV27	-	TRBJ2-2	once	CASLRIGDTGELFF	TGTGCCAGCCTTAGGATAGGGGACACCGGGGAGCTGTTTTTT
TRBV7-9	-	TRBJ2-7	-	CASSLSGGGLEQYF	TGTGCCAGCAGCTTATCCGGAGGAGGTCTCGAGCAGTACTTC
TRBV30	-	TRBJ1-2	-	CAWREGFYGYTF	TGTGCCTGGAGAGAGGGATTCTATGGCTACACCTTC
TRBV6-1	-	TRBJ2-5	-	CASRQGRETQYF	TGTGCCAGCCGCCAGGGGCGGGAGACCCAGTACTTC
TRBV3-1	TRBD2	TRBJ2-6	-	CASSPRGSGSYGANVLTF	TGTGCCAGCAGCCCCCGAGGTAGCGGGAGTTATGGGGCCAACGTCCTGACTTTC
TRBV7-9	TRBD1	TRBJ2-4	once	CASSLVTGAKNIQYF	TGTGCCAGCAGCTTAGTGACAGGGGCCAAAAACATTCAGTACTTC